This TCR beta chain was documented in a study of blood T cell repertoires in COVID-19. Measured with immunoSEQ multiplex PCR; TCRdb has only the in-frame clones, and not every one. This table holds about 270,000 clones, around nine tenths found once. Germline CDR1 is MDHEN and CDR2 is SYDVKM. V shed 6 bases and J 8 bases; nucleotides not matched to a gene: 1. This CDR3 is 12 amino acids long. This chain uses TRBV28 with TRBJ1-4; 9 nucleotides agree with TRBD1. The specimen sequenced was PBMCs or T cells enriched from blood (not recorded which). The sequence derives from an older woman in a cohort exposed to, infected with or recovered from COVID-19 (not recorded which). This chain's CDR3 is CASRTGGEKLFF. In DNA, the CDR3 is TGTGCCAGCAGGACAGGGGGGGAAAAACTGTTTTTT.